This T cell receptor (gamma chain) was obtained from a study of Vδ1+ human thymocytes. Overall study results and limits: In the thymus, TRG and TRD repertoires looked highly polyclonal with Gaussian CDR3 lengths.

This clone occurred a few times. Its antigen is unidentified. The sample carries other DNA sequences with the same CDR3. The template was reverse-transcribed extracted RNA. The CDR3 regions were amplified by multiplex PCR from V-gene primers to a constant-region primer. TCRdb called clones anew from the multiplex PCR reads with CATT. The sample lists some 37,000 gamma-chain clones; 20% were seen once. The germline V gene has CDR1 GITISATS and CDR2 ISYDGTV (reference sequence). CDR3 length equals 12 residues. The V gene end was trimmed by 1 base and the J gene end by 11 bases; junction bases not matched to a gene: 4.

What was sequenced was Vdelta1+ gamma-delta thymocytes from the thymus. Subset: FACS-sorted CD3+ TCRalphabeta- TCRVdelta1+ TCRVdelta2- thymocytes. This TCR was recovered from a girl under three years old who had congenital heart surgery. This chain uses TRGV9 with TRGJP2. In nucleotides, the CDR3 is TGTGCCTTGTGGGAGGTAGGGTGGATCAAGACGTTT. This gives the protein CALWEVGWIKTF.